This T cell receptor beta chain was captured in a study of cytomegalovirus exposure and HLA in healthy donors. Sequenced by immunoSEQ multiplex PCR; TCRdb stores in-frame clones only, minus some. The table records roughly 60,000 clones, approximately 96% of them present only once. CDR1 and CDR2 from the germline V gene are MGHRA and YSYEKL. The CDR3 runs 15 residues. Trimming took 1 base from V and 7 from J, leaving 17 bases between them. The clonotype comes from a man aged 18 to 29 in good health and CMV-seronegative. The material sequenced was PBMCs. The chain is built from TRBV4-1 and TRBJ2-7, with a tentative D call TRBD1 (6 bases). The CDR3 nucleotides are TGCGCCAGCAGCCAAGTTGGCAGGGGTTCAGTAGAGCAGTACTTC. Encoded protein: CASSQVGRGSVEQYF.